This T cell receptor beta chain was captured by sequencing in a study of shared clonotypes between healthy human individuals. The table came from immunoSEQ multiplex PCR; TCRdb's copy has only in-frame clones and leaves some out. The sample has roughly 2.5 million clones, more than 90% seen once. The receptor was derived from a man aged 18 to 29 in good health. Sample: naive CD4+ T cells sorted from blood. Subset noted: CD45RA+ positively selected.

The CDR3, as DNA: TGTGCCAGCAGCGTAGCGTGGGGACTAGTGGATCGGACCGGGGAGCTGTTTTTT. It codes for CASSVAWGLVDRTGELFF. The chain carries TRBV9 and TRBJ2-2; 8 bases match TRBD2. V was clipped by 0 bases and J by 5 bases; unmatched bases: 12. Per germline, CDR1 SGDLS and CDR2 YYNGEE. This CDR3 is built from 18 residues.